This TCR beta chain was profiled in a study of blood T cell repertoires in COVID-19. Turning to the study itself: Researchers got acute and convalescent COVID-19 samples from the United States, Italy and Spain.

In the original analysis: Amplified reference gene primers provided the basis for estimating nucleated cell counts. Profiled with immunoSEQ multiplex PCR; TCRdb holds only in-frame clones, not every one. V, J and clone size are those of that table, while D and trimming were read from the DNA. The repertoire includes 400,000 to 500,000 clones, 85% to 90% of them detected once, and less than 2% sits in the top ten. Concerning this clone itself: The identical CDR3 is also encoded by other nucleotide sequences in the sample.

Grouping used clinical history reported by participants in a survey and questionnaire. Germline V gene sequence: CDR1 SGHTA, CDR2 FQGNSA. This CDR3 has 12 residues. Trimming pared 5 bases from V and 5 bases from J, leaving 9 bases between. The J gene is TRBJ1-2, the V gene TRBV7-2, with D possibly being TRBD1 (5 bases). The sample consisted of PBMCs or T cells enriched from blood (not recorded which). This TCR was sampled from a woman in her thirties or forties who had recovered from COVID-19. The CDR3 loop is CASSRQGYGYTF. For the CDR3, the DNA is TGTGCCAGCAGCCGCCAGGGTTATGGCTACACCTTC.